What follows describes a single TCR beta chain. These data belong to a study of blood T cell repertoires in COVID-19. The CDR3 is made up of 13 amino acids. Methods used by the authors: Amplifying reference gene primers gave estimates of nucleated cell counts. Method: immunoSEQ multiplex PCR; TCRdb's copy keeps in-frame clones and lacks some. Clone size and V and J calls were adopted from that table, with D and trimming inferred from the DNA. The sample shows about 150,000 clones, 75% to 85% of them seen only once. The sequencing input was peripheral blood. The sequence was collected from a man aged 60 to 69 with acute or convalescent COVID-19. The gene calls are TRBV21-1 and TRBJ2-2; no check of the table's D call, TRBD2, against the DNA was made. TRBV21-1 is deemed a pseudogene. The CDR3 reads CASSSRGTGELFF. Here the CDR3 DNA reads TGTGCCAGCAGCTCCCGGGGCACCGGGGAGCTGTTTTTT.